A single sample is the source of the 21 T cell receptor beta chains below, sequenced in a study of T cell clonality in common variable immunodeficiency. Sequencing used immunoSEQ multiplex PCR; TCRdb keeps in-frame clones, though not all of them. The specimen has tens of thousands of clones, none found just once. What was sequenced was peripheral blood mononuclear cells. The receptors were gathered from a person between 18 and 75 years old in good health.

This clone has ten or more counts. At one boundary the junction diverges from the germline segment, which might be a read error. With the read ending 3 residues before the CDR3 end, the germline J gene is used to fill in that end. The chain has TRBV4-2 and TRBJ1-4, with TRBD1 matching over 8 bases. Germline V gives CDR1 LGHNA, CDR2 YNFKEQ. The CDR3 is 18 amino acids. Partial CDR3 DNA: TGCGCCAGCAGCCAAGGGTCGACAGGGGCCTTAACTAATGAAAAA. Amino acids: CASSQGSTGALTNEK. The CDR3 reads in full as CASSQGSTGALTNEKLFF.

This clone has at least ten counts. CDR3 residues: CASSSRTSGLAKNIQYF. CDR3 DNA (partial): TGTGCCAGCTCATCGCGGACTAGCGGTCTAGCCAAAAACATT. This rearrangement joins TRBV18 to TRBJ2-4, with TRBD2 identical over 10 bases. The sequenced fragment ends 3 residues before the CDR3 boundary, so the rest is inferred from the germline J gene. The V segment lost 5 bases and the J segment 0 bases; nucleotides outside the gene matches: 7. Germline values: CDR1 KGHSH, CDR2 LQKENI. The length of the CDR3 is 17 residues.

In this sample, this clone turned up many times. The observed sequence ends 3 residues before the CDR3 terminus, with the missing tail filled in from the germline J gene. This chain links TRBV10-3 with TRBJ1-2, with a possible D match to TRBD1 (5 bases). Germline CDR1 and CDR2: ENHRY and SYGVKD. Trimming removed 8 bases at V and 3 bases at J, with 13 bases between. There are 13 residues in the CDR3. CDR3 residues: CAIGGLSYYGYTF. The sequenced CDR3 bases are TGTGCCATCGGGGGGTTGTCATACTATGGC.

This clone came up many times. The read terminates 3 residues ahead of where the CDR3 ends, so the germline J gene completes it. The chain uses TRBV3-1 (or the pseudogene TRBV3-2) and TRBJ1-2; D perhaps matches TRBD1 (5 bases). The germline V and J ends were trimmed by 0 bases and 7 bases, with 15 bases remaining between them. This CDR3 is built from 15 residues. CDR1 is LGHDT, CDR2 YNNKEL, per germline (reference sequence). The CDR3 sequence is CASSQETASIAGYTF. The sequenced CDR3 bases are TGTGCCAGCAGCCAAGAGACAGCCAGTATTGCTGGC.

This clone has a count of ten or more. Read sequence stops 3 residues before the CDR3 end, and the germline J gene provides the missing end. The chain carries TRBV6-1 and TRBJ1-1, with 7 bases aligning to TRBD1. Germline V gene data show CDR1 as MNHNS and CDR2 as SASEGT. J gave up 2 bases and V 4 bases, and 10 bases lay outside the gene matches. The CDR3 is 16 residues long. The CDR3 sequence: CASSGRGDSKNTEAFF. Partial CDR3 DNA: TGTGCCAGCAGTGGGAGGGGGGACAGTAAAAACACTGAA.

Many counts were recorded for this clone. The read is 3 residues too short to cover the CDR3 end, so that end is filled in from the germline J gene. The V and J genes are TRBV10-1 and TRBJ2-5, with a tentative D call TRBD1 (6 bases). Germline-derived CDR1 and CDR2 are WNHNN and SYGVQD (reference sequence). Trimming took off 2 bases at V and 5 bases at J, with 6 bases between the two ends. This CDR3 has 12 amino acids. Partial CDR3 DNA: TGCGCCAGCAGTGAGCAGGGGGAGACC. Encoded protein: CASSEQGET. The CDR3, in full, reads CASSEQGETQYF.

The table lists this clone with many counts. The CDR3 extends 3 residues past the end of the read, so its final part is completed from the germline J gene. The J gene is TRBJ2-3, the V gene TRBV19; 9 nucleotides line up with TRBD2. Germline V gene lookup returns CDR1 LNHDA and CDR2 SQIVND (reference sequence). The CDR3 is 16 residues long. After removal of 4 bases from V and 4 bases from J, the junction contained 9 bases not matched to a gene. The CDR3 sequence is CASSTSGTSSADTQYF. The DNA read from the CDR3 is TGTGCCAGTAGTACCTCCGGGACTAGCTCAGCAGATACG.

The table lists this clone with many counts. The sequence runs out 3 residues before the end of the CDR3; the remainder is reconstructed from the germline J gene. The chain employs TRBV28 and TRBJ2-3; no reliable D call. The CDR3 contains 14 residues. Trimming pared 4 bases from V and 0 bases from J, leaving 8 bases between. Germline V gives CDR1 MDHEN, CDR2 SYDVKM. The part of the CDR3 DNA that was read is TGTGCCAGCAGTTATCCCGGGAGCACAGATACG. It specifies CASSYPGSTDT. The entire CDR3 protein reads CASSYPGSTDTQYF.

This clone has at least ten counts. With the read ending 3 residues before the CDR3 end, the germline J gene is used to fill in that end. V is TRBV6-2 or TRBV6-3 and J is TRBJ2-4, with 8 nucleotides matching TRBD1. The CDR3 length is 12 residues. Germline V CDR1 and CDR2: MNHEY, SVGEGT. CDR3 in amino acids: CASSGQGRTQYF. CDR3 DNA (partial): TGTGCCAGCAGCGGACAGGGTAGAACT.

This clone was seen many times. The CDR3 end falls 3 residues outside the read, so it is completed with the germline J gene. The chain is built from TRBV19 and TRBJ1-1, with a weak D call TRBD1 (5 bases). In germline, CDR1 is LNHDA, CDR2 SQIVND (reference sequence). The V and J ends lost 2 bases and 1 base respectively, with 11 bases between them. The CDR3 has 15 amino acids. The sequenced part of the CDR3 DNA is TGTGCCAGTAGTATACGGACATCCTCGAACACTGAA. Translation gives CASSIRTSSNTE. The entire CDR3 reads CASSIRTSSNTEAFF.

Note on this clone: The sequence runs out 3 residues before the end of the CDR3; the remainder is reconstructed from the germline J gene. The J gene is TRBJ1-2, the V gene TRBV7-9; 8 bases match TRBD1. The CDR3 has 15 residues. Germline V gene data show CDR1 as SEHNR and CDR2 as FQNEAQ (reference sequence). Here the CDR3 reads CASSLDWDRPYDYTF. The CDR3 bases that were read are TGTGCCAGCAGCTTAGATTGGGACAGGCCCTACGAC.

This clone was seen repeatedly, ten times or more. From the germline J gene comes the end of the CDR3, since the read stops 3 residues before it. The chain combines TRBV5-1 with TRBJ1-6, with a weak D call TRBD1 (6 bases). This CDR3 has 16 amino acids. The V end lost 2 bases, the J end lost 5 bases, and 14 bases lay between the germline ends. Germline CDR1 and CDR2: SGHRS and YFSETQ. CDR3 sequence: CASSFLWTDDNSPLHF. Incomplete CDR3 DNA: TGCGCCAGCAGCTTCCTCTGGACAGACGATAATTCACCC.

This clone was picked up many times. The sequenced fragment ends 3 residues before the CDR3 boundary, so the rest is inferred from the germline J gene. The chain couples TRBV19 to TRBJ2-7, with 7 bases lining up with TRBD1. CDR1 LNHDA and CDR2 SQIVND come from the germline V gene (reference sequence). The CDR3 contains 14 residues. The V and J ends lost 1 base and 3 bases, in that order; junction bases with no gene match: 3. CDR3 amino acids: CASSIGTGFYEQYF. The DNA read from the CDR3 is TGTGCCAGTAGTATAGGGACAGGCTTCTACGAG.

This clone occurred many times. The CDR3 is cut off 3 residues early in the read; its end comes from the germline J gene. The chain combines TRBV7-2 with TRBJ2-2; the match to TRBD2 covers 8 bases. Trimming at V came to 8 bases and at J to 3 bases, leaving 5 bases not matched to a gene. The CDR3 consists of 14 residues. From germline, CDR1 is SGHTA and CDR2 FQGNSA. The CDR3 bases that were read are TGTGCCAGCCGAACGGGAGGGGACACCGGGGAG. This sequence encodes CASRTGGDTGE. The whole CDR3 sequence is CASRTGGDTGELFF.

This clone was picked up many times. Read sequence stops 3 residues before the CDR3 end, and the germline J gene provides the missing end. This chain links TRBV5-6 with TRBJ1-2, with unresolved D. Germline assignment: CDR1 SGHDT and CDR2 YYEEEE. The CDR3 covers 13 residues. The germline V and J ends were trimmed by 7 bases and 4 bases, with 14 bases remaining between them. The CDR3 bases that were read are TGTGCCAGCTCCTCGGGGTTCAGCTATGGC. The encoded protein is CASSSGFSYG. The whole CDR3 sequence reads CASSSGFSYGYTF. The full variable domain, rest sourced from reference TRBV5-6 and TRBJ1-2, is DAGVTQSPTHLIKTRGQQVTLRCSPKSGHDTVSWYQQALGQGPQFIFQYYEEEERQRGNFPDRFSGHQFPNYSSELNVNALLLGDSALYLCASSSGFSYGYTFGSGTRLTVV.

Ten or more counts support this clone. The read stops 3 residues short of the end of the CDR3; the missing end is completed from the germline J gene. The V call is TRBV7-2, the J call TRBJ1-1, with D tentatively TRBD1 (5 bases). The V end lost 5 bases, the J end lost 7 bases, and 14 bases lay between the germline ends. This CDR3 has 13 residues. CDR1 SGHTA and CDR2 FQGNSA come from the germline V gene. The covered CDR3 bases are TGTGCCAGCAGCCGAATCTCAGGGAGTGAA. Its translation: CASSRISGSE. The complete CDR3 reads CASSRISGSEAFF.

This clone has ten or more counts. The read halts 3 residues ahead of the CDR3 end, with the missing end drawn from the germline J gene. This chain uses TRBV20-1 with TRBJ1-3; 8 bases match TRBD1. This CDR3 has 13 residues. Germline V gives CDR1 DFQATT, CDR2 SNEGSKA (reference sequence). The J segment lost 4 bases and the V segment lost 3 bases, leaving 2 bases of the junction unmatched. CDR3 DNA (partial): TGCAGTGCTAGGACAGGGGCGGGAAACACC. This gives the protein CSARTGAGNT. The CDR3 as a whole reads CSARTGAGNTIYF.

The table lists this clone with many counts. Read coverage stops 3 residues before the CDR3 terminus; the germline J gene supplies the remainder. V is TRBV11-2 and J is TRBJ2-7; the D is unclear. Trimming pared 5 bases from V and 4 bases from J, leaving 12 bases between. CDR3 length equals 13 residues. Germline CDR1 and CDR2: SGHAT and FQNNGV. Partial CDR3 DNA: TGTGCCAGCAGCCACCCCCGGGTTTACGAG. Its protein product is CASSHPRVYE. The whole CDR3 protein is CASSHPRVYEQYF.

This clone was counted at least ten times. The read terminates 3 residues ahead of where the CDR3 ends, so the germline J gene completes it. The V call is TRBV30, the J call TRBJ1-2; maybe TRBD1 (5 bases). V was shortened by 2 bases and J by 5 bases, with 12 bases between the two germline ends. The CDR3 covers 13 residues. CDR1 GTSNPN and CDR2 SVGIG come from the germline V gene (reference sequence). The CDR3 DNA, read in part, is TGTGCCTGGAGTCTCCAGGGAGAGTATGGC. Translation: CAWSLQGEYG. The whole CDR3 protein reads CAWSLQGEYGYTF.

This clone was seen repeatedly, ten times or more. The CDR3 end lies 3 residues beyond the end of the read and is filled in from the germline J gene. This sequence joins TRBV12-3 or TRBV12-4 and TRBJ2-7; possibly TRBD2 for D (5 bases). With 7 bases removed from V and 4 bases from J, the gap between germline ends came to 11 bases. The CDR3 spans 12 residues. The part of the CDR3 DNA that was read is TGTGCCAGCACCCGGGGTGGATACGAG. Its translation: CASTRGGYE. In full, the CDR3 reads CASTRGGYEQYF.

The table lists this clone with many counts. The read ends 3 residues shy of where the CDR3 ends; the end is completed using the germline J gene. The rearrangement links TRBV7-6 to TRBJ2-1; the match to TRBD2 covers 10 bases. Germline loops: CDR1 SGHVS, CDR2 FNYEAQ. After removal of 5 bases from V and 9 bases from J, the junction contained 7 bases not matched to a gene. The CDR3 is 14 amino acids. The CDR3 sequence: CASSPRLAGVEQFF. The CDR3 bases that were read are TGTGCCAGCAGCCCCCGCCTAGCGGGAGTTGAG.